These 13 T cell receptor beta chains were all obtained from the same sample, sequenced in a study of blood T cell repertoires in COVID-19. Clones were sequenced by immunoSEQ multiplex PCR, and TCRdb holds only the in-frame ones, with some missing. The sample has about 440,000 clones; roughly 88% are singletons. Sequencing was performed on PBMCs or T cells enriched from blood (not recorded which). Receptors were obtained from a man aged 18 to 29 who had recovered from COVID-19.

This chain uses TRBV5-1 with TRBJ1-3; D is perhaps TRBD1 (5 bases). Trimming shortened V by 3 bases and J by 0 bases, and 10 bases separated the two germline ends. The CDR3 sequence is 15 residues long. In germline, CDR1 is SGHRS, CDR2 YFSETQ. CDR3 sequence (DNA): TGCGCCAGCAGCTACCACAGGAGCTCTGGAAACACCATATATTTT. Translating it yields CASSYHRSSGNTIYF.

This chain uses TRBV27 with TRBJ1-5; 8 bases fit TRBD1. V lost 6 bases, J lost 5 bases, and 0 bases stayed unmatched. CDR3 size: 12 residues. Germline CDR1 reads MNHEY; CDR2 reads SMNVEV (reference sequence). The CDR3 region has the DNA TGTGCCAGCAGGGGACAGGATCAGCCCCAGCATTTT. This codes for CASRGQDQPQHF.

This clone appeared once. The chain links TRBV7-9 to TRBJ2-7; 9 nucleotides align to TRBD1. The CDR3 is 18 amino acids. CDR1 and CDR2 (germline): SEHNR, FQNEAQ (reference sequence). The trim removed 1 base at V and 0 bases at J, leaving 10 bases unmatched. The CDR3 DNA reads as TGTGCCAGCAGCTTAGAACACAGGGGGCGCTGGGGCTCCTACGAGCAGTACTTC. Amino acids: CASSLEHRGRWGSYEQYF.

The V call is TRBV2, the J call TRBJ1-3; D gene unclear. Trimming took 3 bases from V and 0 from J, leaving 18 bases between them. This CDR3 contains 18 residues. Germline V gene data show CDR1 as SNHLY and CDR2 as FYNNEI. The CDR3 is CASSDFPSGEISGNTIYF. For the CDR3, the DNA is TGTGCCAGCAGTGATTTCCCTTCCGGAGAAATCTCTGGAAACACCATATATTTT.

The chain has TRBV10-3 and TRBJ1-6; D remains ambiguous. Between the trimmed V and J ends, which lost 6 bases and 5 bases, there was a span of 11 bases. The CDR3 has 14 residues. From germline, CDR1 is ENHRY and CDR2 SYGVKD. The CDR3 loop reads CAISYKGDNSPLHF. Here the CDR3 DNA reads TGTGCCATCAGCTACAAAGGAGATAATTCACCCCTCCACTTT.

V usage is TRBV12-3 or TRBV12-4 and J usage is TRBJ1-2, with 10 bases lining up with TRBD1. This CDR3 comprises 13 residues. The ends lost 7 bases at V and 6 bases at J; junction bases unmatched: 5. The CDR3 is CASKGTGDHGYTF. The CDR3 bases are TGTGCCAGCAAAGGGACAGGGGACCATGGCTACACCTTC.

J is TRBJ2-7 and V is TRBV4-1; 8 bases are shared with TRBD2. The CDR3 is 15 residues long. J gave up 4 bases and V 4 bases, and 9 bases lay outside the gene matches. Per germline, CDR1 MGHRA and CDR2 YSYEKL. As DNA, the CDR3 is TGCGCCAGCAGCCTAACTCGGACTAGCAGTTACGAGCAGTACTTC. This codes for CASSLTRTSSYEQYF.

This clone was recorded once. V gene TRBV13 combines with J gene TRBJ2-5, with TRBD2 matching 13 bases. The V gene end was trimmed by 2 bases and the J gene end by 4 bases; junction bases not matched to a gene: 4. This CDR3 has 16 amino acids. Looked up from germline, CDR1 is PRHDT and CDR2 is FYEKMQ (reference sequence). Here the CDR3 reads CASSLPGLAGVETQYF. The CDR3 region has the DNA TGTGCCAGCAGCTTACCCGGACTAGCGGGAGTAGAGACCCAGTACTTC.

In nucleotides, the CDR3 is TGTGCCAGCAGTTTATTGAGGCTTAGCGGGAGTACATACACCGGGGAGCTGTTTTTT. Its protein product is CASSLLRLSGSTYTGELFF. V usage is TRBV27 and J usage is TRBJ2-2; 9 bases map to TRBD2. Trimming removed 1 base from V and 3 bases from J; junction bases left unmatched: 12. Germline V gene sequence: CDR1 MNHEY, CDR2 SMNVEV (reference sequence). This CDR3 spans 19 amino acids.

The CDR3 DNA is TGTGCCACCAGTGATTTGCAAGGGACAGGGTCCTACAATGAGCAGTTCTTC. This translates into CATSDLQGTGSYNEQFF. The J gene is TRBJ2-1, the V gene TRBV24-1; TRBD1 matches 9 bases. V was pared by 0 bases and J by 1 base, with 3 bases of the junction left unmatched. The germline CDR1 and CDR2 sequences are KGHDR and SFDVKD. The CDR3 totals 17 residues.

The gene calls are TRBV6-1 and TRBJ1-4; weak D call: TRBD1 (5 bases). With 3 bases removed from V and 0 bases from J, the gap between germline ends came to 8 bases. The CDR3 extends over 15 amino acids. The germline gives CDR1 MNHNS, CDR2 SASEGT. CDR3 protein: CASSDLTATNEKLFF. DNA of the CDR3: TGTGCCAGCAGTGATTTGACAGCAACTAATGAAAAACTGTTTTTT.

This clone was recorded a few times. This sequence joins TRBV9 and TRBJ1-5; D perhaps matches TRBD1 (5 bases). Germline-derived CDR1 and CDR2 are SGDLS and YYNGEE. The CDR3 length is 14 residues. V lost 1 base to trimming and J lost 7 bases, with 12 bases between them. CDR3 protein: CASSVRGVGQPQHF. CDR3 DNA: TGTGCCAGCAGCGTAAGGGGTGTTGGGCAGCCCCAGCATTTT.

This clone was seen more than once but under ten times. The chain joins TRBV18 to TRBJ1-1; the D is unclear. Trimming stripped 2 bases from V and 3 bases from J, with 7 bases between. Germline V gene data show CDR1 as KGHSH and CDR2 as LQKENI. The CDR3 is 13 residues long. The chain's CDR3 is CASSPTEYTEAFF. CDR3 sequence (DNA): TGTGCCAGCTCACCAACCGAGTACACTGAAGCTTTCTTT.